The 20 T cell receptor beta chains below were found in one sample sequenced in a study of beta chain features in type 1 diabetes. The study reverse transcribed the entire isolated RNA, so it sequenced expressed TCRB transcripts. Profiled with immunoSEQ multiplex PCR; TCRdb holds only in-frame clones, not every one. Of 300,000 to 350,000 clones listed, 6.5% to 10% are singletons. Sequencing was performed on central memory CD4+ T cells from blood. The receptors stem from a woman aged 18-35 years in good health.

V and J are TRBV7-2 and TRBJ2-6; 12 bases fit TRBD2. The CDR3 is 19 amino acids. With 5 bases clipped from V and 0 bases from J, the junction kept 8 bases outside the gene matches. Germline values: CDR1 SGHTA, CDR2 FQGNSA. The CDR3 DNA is TGTGCCAGCAGCCCATTACTAGCGGGAGGTCTCTCTGGGGCCAACGTCCTGACTTTC. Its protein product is CASSPLLAGGLSGANVLTF.

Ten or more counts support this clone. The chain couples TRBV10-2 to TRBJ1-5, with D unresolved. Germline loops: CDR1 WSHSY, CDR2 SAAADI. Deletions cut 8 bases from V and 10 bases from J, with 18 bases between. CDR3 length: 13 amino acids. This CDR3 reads CASWKGVPSPQHF. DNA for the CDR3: TGCGCCAGCTGGAAGGGTGTCCCTAGCCCCCAGCATTTT.

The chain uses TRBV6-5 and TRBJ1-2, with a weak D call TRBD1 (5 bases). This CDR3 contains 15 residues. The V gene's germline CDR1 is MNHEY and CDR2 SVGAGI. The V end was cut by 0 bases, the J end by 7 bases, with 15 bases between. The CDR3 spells CASSYSGEMAGGYTF. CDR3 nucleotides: TGTGCCAGCAGTTACTCGGGGGAAATGGCCGGTGGCTACACCTTC.

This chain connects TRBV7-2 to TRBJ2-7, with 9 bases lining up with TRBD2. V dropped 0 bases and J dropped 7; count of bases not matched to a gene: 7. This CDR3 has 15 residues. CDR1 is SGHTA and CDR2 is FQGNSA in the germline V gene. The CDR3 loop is CASSLALAGGQEQYF. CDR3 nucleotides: TGTGCCAGCAGCTTAGCGTTGGCGGGAGGGCAGGAGCAGTACTTC. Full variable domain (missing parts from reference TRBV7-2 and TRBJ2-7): GAGVSQSPSNKVTEKGKDVELRCDPISGHTALYWYRQSLGQGLEFLIYFQGNSAPDKSGLPSDRFSAERTGGSVSTLTIQRTQQEDSAVYLCASSLALAGGQEQYFGPGTRLTVT.

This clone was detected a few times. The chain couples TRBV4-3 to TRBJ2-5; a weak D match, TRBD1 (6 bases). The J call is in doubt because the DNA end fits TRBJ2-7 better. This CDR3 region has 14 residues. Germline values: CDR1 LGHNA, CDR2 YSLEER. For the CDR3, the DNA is TGCGCCAGCAGCCAAAACCTAGGGGGCTACGAGCAGTACTTC. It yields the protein CASSQNLGGYEQYF.

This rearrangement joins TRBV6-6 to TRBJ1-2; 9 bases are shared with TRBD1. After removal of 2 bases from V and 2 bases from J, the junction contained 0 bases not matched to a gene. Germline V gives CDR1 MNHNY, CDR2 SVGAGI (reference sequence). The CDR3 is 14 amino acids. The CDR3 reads CASSYGQGNYGYTF. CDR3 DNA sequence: TGTGCCAGCAGTTACGGACAGGGGAACTATGGCTACACCTTC.

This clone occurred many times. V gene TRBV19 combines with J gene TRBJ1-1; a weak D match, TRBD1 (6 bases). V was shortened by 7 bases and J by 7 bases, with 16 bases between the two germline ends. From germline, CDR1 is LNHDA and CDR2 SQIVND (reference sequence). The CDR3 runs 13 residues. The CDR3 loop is CASTGQSRVEAFF. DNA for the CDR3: TGTGCCAGTACAGGACAGTCCAGGGTTGAAGCTTTCTTT.

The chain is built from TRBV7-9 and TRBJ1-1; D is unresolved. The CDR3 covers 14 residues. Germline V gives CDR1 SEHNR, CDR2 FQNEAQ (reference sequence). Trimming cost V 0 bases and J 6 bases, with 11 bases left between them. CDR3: CASSLAFHGAEAFF. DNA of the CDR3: TGTGCCAGCAGCTTAGCATTCCATGGAGCTGAAGCTTTCTTT.

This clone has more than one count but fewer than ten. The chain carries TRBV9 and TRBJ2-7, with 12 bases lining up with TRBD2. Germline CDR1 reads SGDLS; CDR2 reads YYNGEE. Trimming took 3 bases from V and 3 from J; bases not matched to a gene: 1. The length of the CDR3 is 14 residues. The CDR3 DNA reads TGTGCCAGCAGCGCTAGCGGGAGGGGCTACGAGCAGTACTTC. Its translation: CASSASGRGYEQYF.

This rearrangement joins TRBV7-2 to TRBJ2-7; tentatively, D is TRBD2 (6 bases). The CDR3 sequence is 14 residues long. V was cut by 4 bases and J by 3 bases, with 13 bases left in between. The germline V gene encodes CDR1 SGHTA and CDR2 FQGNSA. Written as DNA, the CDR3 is TGTGCCAGCAGCTCTGCGGGACTGGGCTACGAGCAGTACTTC. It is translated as CASSSAGLGYEQYF.

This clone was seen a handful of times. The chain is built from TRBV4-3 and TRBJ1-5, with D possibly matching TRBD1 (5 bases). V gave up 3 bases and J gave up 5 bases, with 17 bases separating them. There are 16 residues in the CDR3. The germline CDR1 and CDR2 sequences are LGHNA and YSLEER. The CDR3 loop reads CASSQWARQGDQPQHF. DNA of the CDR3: TGCGCCAGCAGCCAGTGGGCGAGGCAGGGAGATCAGCCCCAGCATTTT.

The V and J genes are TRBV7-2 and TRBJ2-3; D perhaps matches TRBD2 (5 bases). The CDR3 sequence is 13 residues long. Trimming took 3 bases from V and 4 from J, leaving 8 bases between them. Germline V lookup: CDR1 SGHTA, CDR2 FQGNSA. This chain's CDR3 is CASSFLAADTQYF. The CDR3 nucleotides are TGTGCCAGCAGCTTTCTAGCTGCAGATACGCAGTATTTT.

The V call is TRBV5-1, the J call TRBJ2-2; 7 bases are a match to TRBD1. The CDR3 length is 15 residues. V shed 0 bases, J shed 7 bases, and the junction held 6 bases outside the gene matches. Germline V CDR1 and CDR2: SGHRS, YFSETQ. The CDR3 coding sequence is TGCGCCAGCAGCTTGGATAGACAGGGCGGCGGGGAGCTGTTTTTT. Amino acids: CASSLDRQGGGELFF.

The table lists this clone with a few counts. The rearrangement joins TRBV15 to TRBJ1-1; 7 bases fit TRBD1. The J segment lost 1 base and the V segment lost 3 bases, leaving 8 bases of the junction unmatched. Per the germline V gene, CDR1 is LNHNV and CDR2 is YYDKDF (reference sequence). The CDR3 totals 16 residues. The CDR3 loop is CATSRADRRRNTEAFF. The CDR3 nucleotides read TGTGCCACCAGCAGGGCGGACAGGAGACGGAACACTGAAGCTTTCTTT.

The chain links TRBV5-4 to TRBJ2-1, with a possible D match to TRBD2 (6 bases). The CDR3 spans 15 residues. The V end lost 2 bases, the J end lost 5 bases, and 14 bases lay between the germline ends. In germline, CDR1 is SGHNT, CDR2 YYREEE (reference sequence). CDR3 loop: CASSFLGSGNNEQFF. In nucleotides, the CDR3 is TGTGCCAGCAGCTTTCTCGGGAGTGGCAACAATGAGCAGTTCTTC.

The CDR3 loop reads CASSEGHGYTF. DNA of the CDR3: TGTGCCAGCAGTGAAGGACATGGCTACACCTTC. V gene TRBV2 combines with J gene TRBJ1-2; D is undetermined. CDR3 length equals 11 residues. Germline V gene data show CDR1 as SNHLY and CDR2 as FYNNEI. V lost 1 base, J lost 6 bases, and 3 bases lay in between.

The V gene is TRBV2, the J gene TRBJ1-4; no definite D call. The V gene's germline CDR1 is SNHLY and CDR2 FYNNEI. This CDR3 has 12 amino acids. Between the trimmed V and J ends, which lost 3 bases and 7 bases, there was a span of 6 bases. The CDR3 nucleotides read TGTGCCAGCAGTGATCGGCGTGAAAAACTGTTTTTT. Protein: CASSDRREKLFF.

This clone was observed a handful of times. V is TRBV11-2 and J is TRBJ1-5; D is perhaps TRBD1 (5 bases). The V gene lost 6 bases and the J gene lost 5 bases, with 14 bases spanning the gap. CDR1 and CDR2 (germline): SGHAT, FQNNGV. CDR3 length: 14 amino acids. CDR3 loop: CASSSDSSYQPQHF. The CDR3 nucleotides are TGTGCCAGCAGTTCAGACAGCAGTTATCAGCCCCAGCATTTT.

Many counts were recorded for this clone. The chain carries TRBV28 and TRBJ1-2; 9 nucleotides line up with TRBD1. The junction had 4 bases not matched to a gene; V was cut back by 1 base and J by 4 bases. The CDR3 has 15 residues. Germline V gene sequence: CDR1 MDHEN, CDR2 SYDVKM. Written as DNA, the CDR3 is TGTGCCAGCAGTTTATTGGACAGGGGAGCCTATGGCTACACCTTC. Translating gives CASSLLDRGAYGYTF.

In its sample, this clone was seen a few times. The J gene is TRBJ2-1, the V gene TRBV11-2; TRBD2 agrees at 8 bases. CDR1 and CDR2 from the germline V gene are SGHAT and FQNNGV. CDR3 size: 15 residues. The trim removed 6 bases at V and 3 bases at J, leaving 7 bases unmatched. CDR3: CASSPRGGYYNEQFF. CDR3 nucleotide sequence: TGTGCCAGCAGTCCCCGGGGGGGCTACTACAATGAGCAGTTCTTC.